These 18 T cell receptor beta chains were sequenced from one sample in a study of tumor and adjacent non-tumor tissue in lung cancer. The library came from three nested PCR rounds adapted from ARM-PCR protocols. Via MiXCR, TCRdb re-called the multiplex PCR reads, giving one row per CDR3 protein. Here the sample spans 100,000 or so distinct CDR3 sequences, 80% being singletons. This sample's RNA came from whole unsorted tissue. This non-tumor lung sample came from over 3 cm beyond the tumor edge. The sequenced material came from distant non-tumor lung tissue. The receptors derive from a man aged 55 to 70 with small cell lung cancer.

Of note for this clonotype: An end of the junction differs from the germline gene, which may be a read error. The rearrangement uses TRBV4-1 and TRBJ2-7, with a weak D call TRBD1 (6 bases). Germline V lookup: CDR1 MGHRA, CDR2 YSYEKL. The CDR3 totals 17 residues. As DNA, the CDR3 is TGTGCCAGCAGCCAAACCATGAGGGGGACGGACTCCTACGAGCAGTACTTC. This encodes CASSQTMRGTDSYEQYF.

This clonotype appeared once. Its ends do not fully match the called genes, so a read error is possible. The chain recombines TRBV6-6 with TRBJ2-3, with 7 bases identical to TRBD2. This CDR3 comprises 15 residues. Germline CDR1 is MNHNY and CDR2 is SVGAGI (reference sequence). The CDR3 bases are TGTACCAGCAGAACACTAGCGATAGGAATTATGGCGCAGTATTTT. It codes for CTSRTLAIGIMAQYF.

The gene calls are TRBV6-6 and TRBJ1-4; D perhaps matches TRBD1 (6 bases). The V end was cut by 2 bases, the J end by 9 bases, with 13 bases between. The CDR3 spans 14 residues. Per the germline V gene, CDR1 is MNHNY and CDR2 is SVGAGI (reference sequence). The CDR3 coding sequence is TGTGCCAGCAGTTACGGACAGAGTGGCAAAAAACTGTTTTTT. Protein product: CASSYGQSGKKLFF.

The V gene is TRBV6-1, the J gene TRBJ2-2, with D possibly being TRBD1 or TRBD2 (5 bases each). With 4 bases removed from V and 14 bases from J, the gap between germline ends came to 17 bases. The CDR3 spans 13 residues. The germline V gene has CDR1 MNHNS and CDR2 SASEGT. In DNA, the CDR3 is TGTGCCAGCAGTGTGTCGGGGACCGAGGAACTGTTTTTT. Translation gives CASSVSGTEELFF.

This clonotype was seen just once. This chain joins TRBV7-3 and TRBJ1-1; 7 bases agree with TRBD1. Germline CDR1 SGHTA, CDR2 FQGTGA. The CDR3 covers 13 residues. V shed 7 bases and J 6 bases; nucleotides not matched to a gene: 8. The CDR3 nucleotides are TGTGCCAGCAAGGGACAGATCAACGCTGAAGCTTTCTTT. It encodes CASKGQINAEAFF.

On this clonotype itself: At one boundary the junction diverges from the germline segment, which might be a read error. As DNA, the CDR3 is TGTGCCAGCAGTCGTGATGACAAGGGTCTAGCGGGTCGCACCGGGGACCTGTTTTTT. Residues: CASSRDDKGLAGRTGDLFF. The chain employs TRBV11-3 and TRBJ2-2, with 8 bases fitting TRBD2. This CDR3 comprises 19 residues. CDR1 and CDR2 (germline): SGHNT, YENEEA. Full variable domain (missing parts from reference TRBV11-3 and TRBJ2-2): EAGVVQSPRYKIIEKKQPVAFWCNPISGHNTLYWYLQNLGQGPELLIRYENEEAVDDSQLPKDRFSAERLKGVDSTLKIQPAELGDSAVYLCASSRDDKGLAGRTGDLFFGEGSRLTVL.

About this clonotype: The junction shows a germline mismatch at one end, possibly a read error. This chain uses TRBV30 with TRBJ1-3; D gene uncertain. The CDR3 length is 14 residues. Germline CDR1 GTSNPN, CDR2 SVGIG (reference sequence). CDR3 protein: CAWRIGNSGNSIYF. The CDR3 nucleotides are TGTGCCTGGAGGATAGGGAACTCTGGAAACTCCATATATTTT. Variable domain in full (rest from reference TRBV30 and TRBJ1-3): SQTIHQWPATLVQPVGSPLSLECTVEGTSNPNLYWYRQAAGRGLQLLFYSVGIGQISSEVPQNLSASRPQDRQFILSSKKLLLSDSGFYLCAWRIGNSGNSIYFGEGSWLTVV.

This clonotype was picked up one time. One end of the junction does not line up with germline, which may come from a read error. V and J are TRBV11-2 and TRBJ2-1; D not resolved. Germline V gene sequence: CDR1 SGHAT, CDR2 FQNNGV. The CDR3 extends over 12 amino acids. CDR3 nucleotide sequence: TGTGCCAGCAACTTAGTGTTCCCCCTCATGGCCTTC. Translating gives CASNLVFPLMAF.

This clonotype was counted a single time. The genes are TRBV29-1 and TRBJ2-2, with D possibly matching TRBD2 (5 bases). Germline V gene sequence: CDR1 SQVTM, CDR2 ANQGSEA. This CDR3 spans 12 amino acids. Deletions cut 6 bases from V and 5 bases from J, with 10 bases between. CDR3: CSVRERTGELFF. CDR3 DNA sequence: TGCAGCGTAAGGGAGCGGACCGGGGAGCTGTTTTTT.

As for this clonotype: One junction end does not reproduce the germline sequence, and a read error may be involved. The J gene is TRBJ2-1, the V gene TRBV6-5, with D possibly being TRBD2 (6 bases). The germline gives CDR1 MNHEY, CDR2 SVGAGI. This CDR3 has 14 amino acids. The CDR3 DNA reads TGTGTCAGCAGGCGAGGCGGGACGGACAATGAGCAATTCTTC. This codes for CVSRRGGTDNEQFF.

About this clonotype: At one end the junction does not follow the germline gene, possibly because of a read error. The rearrangement joins TRBV28 to TRBJ2-2; 7 bases fit TRBD2. Germline CDR1 MDHEN, CDR2 SYDVKM. The CDR3 is 15 residues long. CDR3 DNA sequence: TGTGCCTGCAGTTTAGTAGCGGGGAACACCGGGGAGCTGTTTTTT. This encodes CACSLVAGNTGELFF.

Remarks on this clonotype: It is likely a read error, because the conserved phenylalanine at the end of the CDR3 is missing. The chain has TRBV11-1 and TRBJ2-2, with D perhaps assigned TRBD1 or TRBD2 (5 bases each). V was pared by 5 bases and J by 10 bases, with 14 bases between. Per germline, CDR1 SGHAT and CDR2 FQDESV (reference sequence). The CDR3 extends over 13 amino acids. This chain's CDR3 is CASSPRRDVELFL. Here the CDR3 DNA reads TGTGCCAGCAGCCCGCGACGGGACGTGGAGCTGTTTCTT.

This clonotype has a count of ten or more. This rearrangement joins TRBV29-1 to TRBJ2-2; 9 bases match TRBD1. Germline V lookup: CDR1 SQVTM, CDR2 ANQGSEA. This CDR3 comprises 14 residues. V was clipped by 4 bases and J by 3 bases; unmatched bases: 3. CDR3 loop: CSVGQGGYTGELFF. Written as DNA, the CDR3 is TGCAGCGTTGGACAGGGGGGCTACACCGGGGAGCTGTTTTTT.

On this clonotype: A single base separates this from a much larger clone, so it may be a read error. This chain connects TRBV7-8 to TRBJ2-1; D may be TRBD2 (5 bases). The CDR3 has 14 amino acids. Trimming removed 7 bases at V and 6 bases at J, with 16 bases between. Germline lookup yields CDR1 SGHVS and CDR2 FQNEAQ. This CDR3 is CASNSEWTSNEQFF. The CDR3 nucleotides read TGTGCCAGCAACTCTGAATGGACTTCCAATGAGCAGTTCTTC.

Notes on this clonotype: Given a much more abundant clone one base away, this may be a read error. The DNA is omitted, as the CDR3 cannot be located on it reliably, and the CDR3 follows TCRdb's listing. This CDR3 is CSAWGQGSVTEAVF. V is TRBV20-1 and J is TRBJ1-1; TRBD1 is taken as the D call from the table, unchecked against the DNA. The CDR3 has 14 amino acids, counting both end residues. Looked up from germline, CDR1 is DFQATT and CDR2 is SNEGSKA (reference sequence).

For this clonotype: The conserved closing phenylalanine or tryptophan is absent in this CDR3, likely reflecting a read error. The rearrangement uses TRBV4-1 and TRBJ2-2; D is perhaps TRBD2 (6 bases). The CDR3 runs 17 residues. Germline CDR1 reads MGHRA; CDR2 reads YSYEKL. CDR3 sequence (DNA): TGCGGCAGCAGCTCCCGGACTAACGGGACGAACACCGGGGAGCTGTTTATT. It specifies CGSSSRTNGTNTGELFI.

The chain is built from TRBV11-2 and TRBJ2-7; D is ambiguous. Germline CDR1 SGHAT, CDR2 FQNNGV. The CDR3 covers 14 residues. The CDR3, as DNA: TGTGTCAACAGCTTAGAGGTCGGAGACTACGAGCAGTACTTC. Translation gives CVNSLEVGDYEQYF. The full variable domain, in which reference TRBV11-2 and TRBJ2-7 provide the parts outside the CDR3, is EAGVAQSPRYKIIEKRQSVAFWCNPISGHATLYWYQQILGQGPKLLIQFQNNGVVDDSQLPKDRFSAERLKGVDSTLKIQPAKLEDSAVYLCVNSLEVGDYEQYFGPGTRLTVT.

With respect to this clonotype: Sequence at one end of the junction differs from germline and may be a read error. The CDR3 coding sequence is TGTGCCAGCAGCTTTAGCCGAAATTACAATGAGCAGTTCTGG. This encodes CASSFSRNYNEQFW. The chain combines TRBV11-3 with TRBJ2-1, with unresolved D. This CDR3 has 14 amino acids. Germline V gene sequence: CDR1 SGHNT, CDR2 YENEEA.